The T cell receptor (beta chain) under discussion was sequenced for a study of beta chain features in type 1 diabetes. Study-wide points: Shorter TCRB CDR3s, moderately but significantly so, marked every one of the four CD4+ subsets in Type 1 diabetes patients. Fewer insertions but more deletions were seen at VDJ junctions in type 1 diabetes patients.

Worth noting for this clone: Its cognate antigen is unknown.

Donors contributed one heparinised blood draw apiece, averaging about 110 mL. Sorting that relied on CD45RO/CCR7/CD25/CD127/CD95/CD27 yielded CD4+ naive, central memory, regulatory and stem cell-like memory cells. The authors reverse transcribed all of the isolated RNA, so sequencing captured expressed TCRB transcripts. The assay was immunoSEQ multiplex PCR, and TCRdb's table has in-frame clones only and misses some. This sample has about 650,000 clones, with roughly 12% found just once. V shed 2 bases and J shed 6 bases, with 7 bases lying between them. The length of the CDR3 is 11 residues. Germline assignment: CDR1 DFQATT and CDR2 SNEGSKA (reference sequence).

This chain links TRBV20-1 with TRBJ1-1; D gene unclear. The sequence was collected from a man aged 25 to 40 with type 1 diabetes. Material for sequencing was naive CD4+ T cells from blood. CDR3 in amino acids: CSARSWAEAFF. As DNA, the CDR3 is TGCAGTGCTAGATCATGGGCTGAAGCTTTCTTT.